The 6 T cell receptor beta chains below all came from one sample that was sequenced in a study of blood T cell repertoires in COVID-19. Repertoires were generated with immunoSEQ multiplex PCR, while TCRdb's copy carries only in-frame clones and drops some. The sample lists 340,000 or so clones; 65% to 90% were seen once. The sequencing input was PBMCs or T cells enriched from blood (not recorded which). These receptors were collected from a woman aged 40 to 55 with acute COVID-19.

This chain joins TRBV7-8 and TRBJ1-2; TRBD1 agrees at 8 bases. Germline CDR1 SGHVS, CDR2 FQNEAQ. Germline trimming cut 5 bases from V and 2 bases from J; bases unmatched to any gene: 13. CDR3 size: 17 residues. Here the CDR3 reads CASSPRPRDRSNYGYTF. DNA of the CDR3: TGTGCCAGCAGCCCTAGGCCGAGGGACAGGTCGAACTATGGCTACACCTTC.

This chain uses TRBV11-2 with TRBJ1-1, with no clear D. Trimming stripped 5 bases from V and 2 bases from J, with 9 bases between. The CDR3 sequence is 13 residues long. CDR1 is SGHAT and CDR2 is FQNNGV in the germline V gene. CDR3 bases: TGTGCCAGCAGCCCCCGACATAACACTGAAGCTTTCTTT. Protein: CASSPRHNTEAFF. The variable domain in full, completed from reference TRBV11-2 and TRBJ1-1, reads EAGVAQSPRYKIIEKRQSVAFWCNPISGHATLYWYQQILGQGPKLLIQFQNNGVVDDSQLPKDRFSAERLKGVDSTLKIQPAKLEDSAVYLCASSPRHNTEAFFGQGTRLTVV.

The V gene is TRBV12-3 or TRBV12-4, the J gene TRBJ2-1; tentative D call: TRBD1 (5 bases). This CDR3 spans 13 amino acids. The V gene lost 5 bases and the J gene lost 3 bases, with 8 bases spanning the gap. The DNA for the CDR3 is TGTGCCAGCAGTCAGGGAAGCTACAATGAGCAGTTCTTC. It codes for CASSQGSYNEQFF.

Here the CDR3 reads CASSVARGQWNEQFF. The CDR3 DNA reads as TGTGCCAGCAGCGTAGCTAGGGGGCAATGGAATGAGCAGTTCTTC. The chain links TRBV9 to TRBJ2-1; TRBD1 agrees at 7 bases. The J segment lost 7 bases and the V segment lost 0 bases, leaving 7 bases of the junction unmatched. In germline, CDR1 is SGDLS, CDR2 YYNGEE. The CDR3 covers 15 residues.

A remark on this clone: In the same sample, other DNA sequences code for this CDR3. This chain joins TRBV4-3 and TRBJ1-1; TRBD1 is a possible D gene (6 bases). The germline CDR1 and CDR2 sequences are LGHNA and YSLEER. The V end was cut by 2 bases, the J end by 1 base, with 8 bases between. This CDR3 has 14 amino acids. CDR3 region: CASSQLQGNTEAFF. The CDR3, as DNA: TGCGCCAGCAGCCAACTACAGGGGAACACTGAAGCTTTCTTT.

The chain employs TRBV7-3 and TRBJ2-7; 8 positions match TRBD1. Germline-derived CDR1 and CDR2 are SGHTA and FQGTGA. V dropped 5 bases and J dropped 7; count of bases not matched to a gene: 10. The CDR3 extends over 14 amino acids. CDR3 in amino acids: CASSPDRVGGEQYF. The CDR3 DNA sequence: TGTGCCAGCAGCCCGGACAGGGTTGGGGGAGAGCAGTACTTC.